This T cell receptor beta chain emerged from a study of Graves' ophthalmopathy and Graves' hyperthyroidism. General observations from the study: Sensitivity reached 85% to 90% and specificity approximately 81% for a 13-signature model separating ophthalmopathy from stable hyperthyroidism. The study's model predicted ophthalmopathy progression at around 70% sensitivity and about 72% specificity. Blood repertoires reportedly contained most expanded thyroid clonotypes above 0.001 frequency.

This clonotype has ten or more counts. The antigen is not known. Amplifying from RNA transcripts, the study obtained TCR beta CDR3 regions. Scientists carried out first-round RT-PCR using HTBI primers and then a second-round multiplex PCR. TCRdb re-analysed the multiplex PCR reads in MiXCR, keeping a single row per CDR3 protein. The sample holds hundreds of thousands of distinct CDR3 sequences, 40% seen once. Trimming left V 7 bases short and J 5 bases short, with 14 bases between. The V gene's germline CDR1 is SQVTM and CDR2 ANQGSEA. The length of the CDR3 is 12 residues. The sequenced sample consisted of peripheral blood. The TCR comes from an adult man with Graves' ophthalmopathy. V is TRBV29-1 and J is TRBJ2-5; perhaps D is TRBD1 or TRBD2 (5 bases each). The CDR3 here is CSAYGGGETQYF. Here the CDR3 DNA reads TGCAGCGCCTATGGGGGTGGGGAGACCCAGTACTTC.